This record covers a single TCR beta chain. Germline V gene lookup returns CDR1 SGHTS and CDR2 YDEGEE. CDR3 length equals 15 residues. V lost 2 bases to trimming and J lost 0 bases, with 9 bases between them. Under the authors' procedure: Cell counts per sample came from amplifying reference gene primers. TCRdb's table, derived via immunoSEQ multiplex PCR, lists solely in-frame clones and lacks some. That table gives V, J and clone size, and the DNA gave D and trimming. The sample has about 330,000 clones, around nine tenths seen once. These data come from a study of blood T cell repertoires in COVID-19. Overall study: Sites in the United States, Italy and Spain provided acute and convalescent COVID-19 samples. PBMCs, B-cell-depleted T cells, or T cells were the source of the cDNA or gDNA that made up the material.

This chain uses TRBV5-8 with TRBJ1-3; D is perhaps TRBD1 (5 bases). Sequenced: peripheral blood. The receptor was isolated from a woman in her 50s with active or convalescent COVID-19. The CDR3 DNA reads TGTGCCAGCAGCTTCAGGGCCGTCTCTGGAAACACCATATATTTT. Its translation is CASSFRAVSGNTIYF.